This T cell receptor beta chain comes out of a study of cytomegalovirus exposure and HLA in healthy donors. Study-level points and caveats: Most of the TCR beta V segments (in an earlier analysis) were productive either about 90% or about 30% of the time.

The PCR was carried out with 60 Vbeta primers and 13 Jbeta primers. Clones were read by immunoSEQ multiplex PCR, and TCRdb kept only the in-frame ones, dropping some. The data show 150,000 to 250,000 clones, around 80% seen once. On this clone itself: Its target is not known.

The sample consisted of PBMCs. This TCR was sampled from a woman aged 30 to 39 in good health and CMV-seropositive.

The CDR3 protein is CASSLGTGELFF. The DNA for the CDR3 is TGCGCCAGCAGCCTCGGGACCGGGGAGCTGTTTTTT. The chain carries TRBV4-1 and TRBJ2-2; D is ambiguous. The germline V and J ends were trimmed by 4 bases and 5 bases, with 5 bases remaining between them. CDR1 MGHRA and CDR2 YSYEKL come from the germline V gene. This CDR3 spans 12 amino acids.